The sequence of this T cell receptor (beta chain) was determined in a study of cytomegalovirus exposure and HLA in healthy donors. CDR1 is SGHKS, CDR2 YYEKEE, per germline (reference sequence). This CDR3 spans 18 amino acids. V lost 4 bases to trimming and J lost 2 bases; unmatched junction nucleotides: 10. The PCR had 60 Vbeta and 13 Jbeta primers. Clones were sequenced by immunoSEQ multiplex PCR, and TCRdb holds only the in-frame ones, with some missing. This table holds some 130,000 clones, 66% found once. As for the donors, each was a healthy bone marrow donor. The origin of this receptor is a human donor in good health. The sequencing sample was made of PBMCs. V gene TRBV5-5 combines with J gene TRBJ1-5; TRBD1 matches 12 bases. The CDR3 sequence is CASSSGTGGAYGNQPQHF. The CDR3 DNA reads TGTGCCAGCAGCAGTGGGACAGGGGGCGCATACGGCAATCAGCCCCAGCATTTT.